These 21 T cell receptor beta chains were all obtained from the same sample, sequenced in a study of blood T cell repertoires in COVID-19. The assay was immunoSEQ multiplex PCR, and TCRdb's table has in-frame clones only and misses some. The table has fewer than 400,000 clones, 85% seen once. The specimen sequenced was peripheral blood. These receptors all come from a woman aged 18-29 years with acute or convalescent COVID-19.

J is TRBJ2-2 and V is TRBV10-2; 9 bases are shared with TRBD1. This CDR3 contains 15 residues. V was clipped by 5 bases and J by 5 bases; unmatched bases: 6. The germline CDR1 and CDR2 sequences are WSHSY and SAAADI. The CDR3 DNA is TGCGCCAGCAGTACGGACAGGGGTAGGACCGGGGAGCTGTTTTTT. Translating gives CASSTDRGRTGELFF.

This clone was detected ten times or more. The genes are TRBV6-5 and TRBJ1-6, with TRBD1 matching 7 bases. The CDR3 sequence is 15 residues long. V trimming: 5 bases; J trimming: 4 bases; junction bases outside the gene matches: 5. CDR1 is MNHEY, CDR2 SVGAGI, per germline. The CDR3 DNA is TGTGCCAGCAGTCCGTCGGGACAGTATAATTCACCCCTCCACTTT. Protein sequence: CASSPSGQYNSPLHF.

V and J are TRBV29-1 and TRBJ2-7, with 9 bases lining up with TRBD1. Looked up from germline, CDR1 is SQVTM and CDR2 is ANQGSEA. V lost 8 bases to trimming and J lost 3 bases; unmatched junction nucleotides: 5. The CDR3 covers 12 residues. CDR3 coding DNA: TGCAGCCTTCTGGACAGGGGCTACGAGCAGTACTTC. Encoded protein: CSLLDRGYEQYF.

The chain couples TRBV7-3 to TRBJ2-1, with 8 positions matching TRBD2. CDR3 length: 15 residues. Germline lookup yields CDR1 SGHTA and CDR2 FQGTGA. With V trimmed by 1 base and J by 6 bases, 5 bases remained unmatched. The CDR3 DNA reads as TGTGCCAGCAGCTTAAACGGGGGGGCTAGCAATGAGCAGTTCTTC. This translates into CASSLNGGASNEQFF.

This rearrangement joins TRBV9 to TRBJ2-1, with D perhaps TRBD2 (5 bases). CDR1 and CDR2 from the germline V gene are SGDLS and YYNGEE. V was clipped by 2 bases and J by 2 bases, with 8 bases between them. The CDR3 is 14 residues long. CDR3 DNA sequence: TGTGCCAGCAGCGTCGAGGAGGCCTACAATGAGCAGTTCTTC. Translating it yields CASSVEEAYNEQFF.

This chain connects TRBV6-6 to TRBJ1-3; no reliable D call. With 6 bases removed from V and 0 bases from J, the gap between germline ends came to 9 bases. The CDR3 runs to 14 residues. Germline lookup yields CDR1 MNHNY and CDR2 SVGAGI (reference sequence). CDR3 sequence (DNA): TGTGCCAGCAGCCCTCCCGGCTCTGGAAACACCATATATTTT. Translated: CASSPPGSGNTIYF.

The rearrangement uses TRBV25-1 and TRBJ2-3; a possible D gene is TRBD1 (5 bases). The CDR3 sequence is 12 residues long. CDR1 is MGHDK, CDR2 SYGVNS, per germline. Trimming stripped 8 bases from V and 5 bases from J, with 11 bases between. The CDR3 here is CASGWGEDTQYF. The CDR3 bases are TGTGCCAGCGGGTGGGGCGAAGATACGCAGTATTTT.

V and J are TRBV6-6 and TRBJ1-4, with D uncertain. This CDR3 spans 11 amino acids. Trimming removed 7 bases at V and 5 bases at J, with 5 bases between. Germline values: CDR1 MNHNY, CDR2 SVGAGI (reference sequence). This chain's CDR3 is CASNINEKLFF. In DNA form, the CDR3 reads TGTGCCAGCAATATAAATGAAAAACTGTTTTTT.

The genes are TRBV27 and TRBJ2-3; a weak D match, TRBD2 (5 bases). This CDR3 comprises 16 residues. Looked up from germline, CDR1 is MNHEY and CDR2 is SMNVEV (reference sequence). Trimming took off 5 bases at V and 0 bases at J, with 15 bases between the two ends. CDR3 region: CASSQMGGGSTDTQYF. CDR3 in DNA: TGTGCCAGCAGTCAGATGGGCGGCGGGAGCACAGATACGCAGTATTTT.

The chain employs TRBV6-5 and TRBJ2-7; D is possibly TRBD1 (5 bases). Germline V gives CDR1 MNHEY, CDR2 SVGAGI. Trimming stripped 5 bases from V and 4 bases from J, with 18 bases between. The CDR3 covers 15 residues. CDR3 sequence (DNA): TGTGCCAGCAGTCTTTTGGACGGACAAGGTTACGAGCAGTACTTC. This sequence encodes CASSLLDGQGYEQYF.

The rearrangement links TRBV24-1 to TRBJ1-4; D might be TRBD1 (5 bases). The V and J ends lost 4 bases and 11 bases respectively, with 22 bases between them. This CDR3 is built from 16 residues. Germline lookup yields CDR1 KGHDR and CDR2 SFDVKD. DNA for the CDR3: TGTGCCACCAGTGACAACCAGCAGGGCATTCGGGGGAAACTGTTTTTT. As protein: CATSDNQQGIRGKLFF.

V usage is TRBV4-1 and J usage is TRBJ1-6, with TRBD1 matching 10 bases. From germline, CDR1 is MGHRA and CDR2 YSYEKL. This CDR3 has 14 amino acids. The trim removed 4 bases at V and 6 bases at J, leaving 0 bases unmatched. CDR3 amino acids: CASSRTGGNSPLHF. As DNA, the CDR3 is TGCGCCAGCAGCCGGACAGGGGGTAATTCACCCCTCCACTTT.

The chain uses TRBV28 and TRBJ2-5, with 7 nucleotides matching TRBD2. Trimming removed 6 bases from V and 3 bases from J; junction bases left unmatched: 7. Per the germline V gene, CDR1 is MDHEN and CDR2 is SYDVKM. This CDR3 spans 14 amino acids. CDR3 DNA: TGTGCCAGCAGACCGGGAGGAGCGGAAGAGACCCAGTACTTC. Translation gives CASRPGGAEETQYF.

This rearrangement joins TRBV5-1 to TRBJ1-1, with D hard to call. Germline V lookup: CDR1 SGHRS, CDR2 YFSETQ. Trimming took off 3 bases at V and 3 bases at J, with 9 bases between the two ends. The CDR3 runs 13 residues. In nucleotides, the CDR3 is TGCGCCAGCAGCTCCGGTTTGGACACTGAAGCTTTCTTT. This gives the protein CASSSGLDTEAFF.

CDR3 bases: TGCGCCAGCAGCTTGGTTAGCGGGGGGACGAACTTCTACGAGCAGTACTTC. Translated, it gives CASSLVSGGTNFYEQYF. V gene TRBV5-1 combines with J gene TRBJ2-7, with TRBD2 matching 10 bases. The CDR3 is 17 amino acids. Germline values: CDR1 SGHRS, CDR2 YFSETQ. V gave up 0 bases and J gave up 3 bases; unmatched junction bases: 9.

The chain is built from TRBV2 and TRBJ1-2; tentatively, D is TRBD1 (5 bases). Deletions cut 4 bases from V and 4 bases from J, with 13 bases between. This CDR3 spans 14 amino acids. The germline CDR1 and CDR2 sequences are SNHLY and FYNNEI. The CDR3 DNA reads as TGTGCCAGCAGTGGGGAGGGGCAGGGCTATGGCTACACCTTC. Translated, it gives CASSGEGQGYGYTF.

The V gene is TRBV28, the J gene TRBJ2-2; D not resolved. Trimming cost V 4 bases and J 2 bases, with 11 bases left between them. The CDR3 spans 15 residues. Germline assignment: CDR1 MDHEN and CDR2 SYDVKM. CDR3 amino acids: CASSYYKLNTGELFF. The DNA for the CDR3 is TGTGCCAGCAGTTACTACAAGTTAAACACCGGGGAGCTGTTTTTT.

The chain couples TRBV4-2 to TRBJ2-7, with D perhaps matching TRBD2 (5 bases). The germline V gene has CDR1 LGHNA and CDR2 YNFKEQ. The CDR3 is 14 amino acids. In DNA form, the CDR3 reads TGTGCATCTGGCCCGCAGCGGCCGGATCGCGAGCAGTACTTC. It encodes CASGPQRPDREQYF.

The rearrangement joins TRBV6-5 to TRBJ1-1; TRBD1 might be the D (5 bases). The V end was cut by 2 bases, the J end by 1 base, with 11 bases between. CDR3 length: 15 residues. The germline gives CDR1 MNHEY, CDR2 SVGAGI. The CDR3: CASSYGGGPNTEAFF. CDR3 DNA sequence: TGTGCCAGCAGTTACGGGGGGGGTCCGAACACTGAAGCTTTCTTT.

The chain uses TRBV10-3 and TRBJ2-7; possible D gene TRBD2, 5 bases. The germline CDR1 and CDR2 sequences are ENHRY and SYGVKD. CDR3 length: 15 amino acids. The germline V and J ends were trimmed by 9 bases and 5 bases, with 23 bases remaining between them. CDR3 bases: TGTGCCATATCAGCCACTTCCGGGGAGTTTCACGAGCAGTACTTC. Protein product: CAISATSGEFHEQYF.

V gene TRBV5-1 combines with J gene TRBJ2-7; 9 nucleotides match TRBD1. V lost 3 bases and J lost 3; bases outside the gene matches: 1. This CDR3 is 13 amino acids long. Per the germline V gene, CDR1 is SGHRS and CDR2 is YFSETQ. The CDR3: CASSSTGGYEQYF. The CDR3 DNA is TGCGCCAGCAGCTCGACAGGGGGCTACGAGCAGTACTTC.